This entry concerns a single TCR beta chain. These data come from a study of T cell changes during pregnancy in multiple sclerosis. Assay used: immunoSEQ multiplex PCR; TCRdb lists only in-frame clones, some missing. Of 40,000 to 55,000 clones detected, about 93% appear once; the ten largest clones hold roughly 0.66%. This CDR3 contains 16 residues. V gave up 4 bases and J gave up 3 bases; unmatched junction bases: 5. The germline CDR1 and CDR2 sequences are SEHNR and FQNEAQ (reference sequence). This chain links TRBV7-9 with TRBJ2-3, with TRBD1 matching over 12 bases. The TCR comes from a female donor in good health, enrolled as a control in a pregnancy study. This specimen was CD4+ T cells from peripheral blood mononuclear cells, taken after pregnancy. DNA of the CDR3: TGTGCCAGCAGCTCGGGGGACAGGGGGCGGACAGATACGCAGTATTTT. The encoded protein is CASSSGDRGRTDTQYF.